The subject of this entry is one T cell receptor (beta chain). The same CDR3 arises from other DNA sequences in this sample as well. CDR3 length: 16 residues. The J segment lost 4 bases and the V segment lost 3 bases, leaving 3 bases of the junction unmatched. Germline V gives CDR1 SGHRS, CDR2 YFSETQ. Positive CCR7 selection of CD45RO-negative cells yielded the naive CD8 cells, and terminally differentiated effector memory CD45RA+ cells were excluded. Caucasian adults living in Nashville, Tennessee, provided all samples. The data derive from a study of shared clonotypes between healthy human individuals. Sequenced by immunoSEQ multiplex PCR; TCRdb stores in-frame clones only, minus some. This table has millions of clones, approximately 94% appearing once.

The clonotype comes from a man younger than 30 in good health. Sequencing was done on a sample of naive CD8+ T cells sorted from blood. J is TRBJ2-5 and V is TRBV5-1; the match to TRBD2 covers 16 bases. The CDR3 loop reads CASSSGLAGGRETQYF. For the CDR3, the DNA is TGCGCCAGCAGCTCGGGACTAGCGGGAGGGAGAGAGACCCAGTACTTC.